The rows below give T cell receptor beta chains drawn from one sample of a study of cytomegalovirus exposure and HLA in healthy donors. Measured with immunoSEQ multiplex PCR; TCRdb has only the in-frame clones, and not every one. The top ten clones hold approximately 2.3% of a sample with about 270,000 clones, roughly 70% of them seen once. The sample comprised PBMCs. These receptors originate from a female donor in good health and CMV-seronegative. The CDR3 runs from the conserved cysteine through the conserved F or W. The D gene is left open where the match is weak. Size is stated for part of the rows, as once, few or many counts, or as a class when the clone is expanded.

d_gene,abundance,j_gene,v_gene,CDR3aa,CDR3nt
-,-,TRBJ2-7,TRBV5-1,CASSPGEVRGYEQYF,TGCGCCAGCAGCCCGGGCGAGGTACGGGGTTACGAGCAGTACTTC
TRBD2,-,TRBJ2-7,TRBV4-2,CASSQGTTSGSYEQYF,TGTGCCAGCAGCCAAGGTACGACTAGCGGGAGCTACGAGCAGTACTTC
-,-,TRBJ1-2,TRBV19,CASSIKATALGYTF,TGTGCCAGTAGTATAAAGGCTACAGCCTTGGGCTACACCTTC
-,-,TRBJ2-5,TRBV2,CASSETLATQYF,TGTGCCAGCAGTGAAACACTAGCCACCCAGTACTTC
-,once,TRBJ2-1,TRBV7-9,CASSLTDRSEQFF,TGTGCCAGCAGCTTGACTGACCGGAGCGAGCAGTTCTTC
-,-,TRBJ2-7,TRBV5-1,CASSLEGGRAYEQYF,TGCGCCAGCAGCTTGGAGGGGGGGAGGGCCTACGAGCAGTACTTC
-,-,TRBJ2-7,TRBV15,CATSRARQEDEQYF,TGTGCCACCAGCAGAGCGAGACAGGAGGACGAGCAGTACTTC
-,-,TRBJ2-7,TRBV19,CASSRQPGTSYEQYF,TGTGCCAGTAGCCGACAGCCAGGAACTTCCTACGAGCAGTACTTC
-,-,TRBJ1-1,TRBV28,CASSLAGGEAFF,TGTGCCAGCAGTTTAGCGGGAGGGGAAGCTTTCTTT
-,-,TRBJ1-1,TRBV6-1,CASSAQTVAGVAFF,TGTGCCAGCAGTGCCCAGACAGTCGCCGGCGTTGCTTTCTTT
-,-,TRBJ2-5,TRBV5-6,CASTLRGEETQYF,TGTGCCAGCACCCTCCGGGGAGAAGAGACCCAGTACTTC
-,-,TRBJ2-1,TRBV7-9,CSSSNAEDEQFF,TGTTCCAGCAGCAACGCGGAGGATGAGCAGTTCTTC
-,-,TRBJ2-7,TRBV5-4,CASSGTGDEQYF,TGTGCCAGCAGCGGGACGGGGGACGAGCAGTACTTC
TRBD1,few,TRBJ2-4,TRBV5-4,CASSLATGEIQYF,TGTGCCAGCAGCTTGGCGACAGGGGAGATTCAGTACTTC
-,-,TRBJ2-7,TRBV6-6,CASSAQGTPQNEQYF,TGTGCCAGCAGCGCACAGGGCACCCCACAGAACGAGCAGTACTTC
TRBD1,once,TRBJ1-1,TRBV2,CASWEDGQAPVF,TGTGCCAGTTGGGAGGATGGACAGGCGCCAGTCTTT
-,few,TRBJ2-3,TRBV20-1,CSARTQGTQYF,TGCAGTGCTAGAACCCAGGGTACGCAGTATTTT
TRBD2,-,TRBJ2-7,TRBV2,CASITSGTYEQYF,TGTGCCAGCATCACTAGCGGGACCTACGAGCAGTACTTC
-,-,TRBJ2-7,TRBV6-5,CASSYSTLTSYEQYF,TGTGCCAGCAGTTACTCTACCCTTACTTCCTACGAGCAGTACTTC
TRBD1,-,TRBJ2-2,TRBV9,CASSFTGTGLTGELFF,TGTGCCAGCAGCTTTACCGGGACAGGGCTCACCGGGGAGCTGTTTTTT
TRBD2,-,TRBJ2-5,TRBV25-1,CASSELSGLAYYQETQYF,TGTGCCAGCAGTGAGCTTTCGGGACTAGCGTATTACCAAGAGACCCAGTACTTC
TRBD2,-,TRBJ2-7,TRBV18,CASSPSSSGYEQYF,TGTGCCAGCTCACCCTCTTCTAGCGGCTACGAGCAGTACTTC
-,-,TRBJ2-5,TRBV27,CASSPRRLGQETQYF,TGTGCCAGCAGTCCCCGACGACTAGGCCAAGAGACCCAGTACTTC
-,-,TRBJ1-2,TRBV5-6,CASSLEEGARGYTF,TGTGCCAGCAGCTTGGAGGAGGGAGCTCGGGGCTACACCTTC
-,-,TRBJ2-1,TRBV7-9,CASSTLGGHEQFF,TGTGCCAGCAGCACACTCGGGGGTCATGAGCAGTTCTTC
TRBD1,-,TRBJ2-2,TRBV4-1,CASRPWGTEVTGELFF,TGCGCCAGCAGGCCCTGGGGGACAGAGGTTACCGGGGAGCTGTTTTTT
-,-,TRBJ2-7,TRBV5-1,CASSLAPGEPYEQYF,TGCGCCAGCAGCTTGGCCCCCGGGGAACCCTACGAGCAGTACTTC
TRBD2,few,TRBJ2-2,TRBV19,CASNSGSWTGELFF,TGTGCCAGTAACAGCGGGAGTTGGACCGGGGAGCTGTTTTTT
-,-,TRBJ2-6,TRBV19,CASSRRPVSGANVLTF,TGTGCCAGTAGTCGGCGGCCTGTCTCTGGGGCCAACGTCCTGACTTTC
-,-,TRBJ1-1,TRBV6-5,CASYSGQNTEAFF,TGTGCCAGCTACTCTGGACAGAACACTGAAGCTTTCTTT
TRBD1,-,TRBJ1-5,TRBV29-1,CSVLEGAGNQPQHF,TGCAGCGTTTTAGAGGGGGCAGGCAATCAGCCCCAGCATTTT
-,-,TRBJ1-2,TRBV15,CATSSSSGNYGYTF,TGTGCCACCAGCAGTTCTAGCGGTAACTATGGCTACACCTTC
TRBD1,-,TRBJ1-5,TRBV7-9,CASSLDRGKNQPQHF,TGTGCCAGCAGCTTAGACAGGGGGAAGAATCAGCCCCAGCATTTT
-,-,TRBJ2-1,TRBV19,CASSISWRGGANEQFF,TGTGCCAGTAGTATATCGTGGAGGGGGGGGGCCAATGAGCAGTTCTTC
-,-,TRBJ2-7,TRBV28,CASTARSDEQYF,TGTGCCAGCACGGCCCGCAGCGACGAGCAGTACTTC
-,-,TRBJ2-5,TRBV11-2,CASSLDIGQETQYF,TGTGCCAGCAGCCTCGACATTGGGCAAGAGACCCAGTACTTC
-,-,TRBJ1-5,TRBV2,CASSEARGGRQPQHF,TGTGCCAGCAGTGAAGCGCGGGGGGGCAGGCAGCCCCAGCATTTT
-,-,TRBJ2-6,TRBV9,CASGRGLGGANVLTF,TGTGCCAGCGGGCGGGGGCTGGGTGGGGCCAACGTCCTGACTTTC
-,-,TRBJ1-1,TRBV5-1,CASSWGDTEAFF,TGCGCCAGCAGCTGGGGGGACACTGAAGCTTTCTTT
-,-,TRBJ2-2,TRBV5-4,CASSLGTQNTGELFF,TGTGCCAGCAGCTTGGGGACACAGAACACCGGGGAGCTGTTTTTT
TRBD2,-,TRBJ2-5,TRBV2,CASSETASGRRRQETQYF,TGTGCCAGCAGTGAAACGGCTAGCGGGAGGAGGAGGCAAGAGACCCAGTACTTC
TRBD1,-,TRBJ2-1,TRBV7-3,CASSPGGNSYNEQFF,TGTGCCAGCAGCCCAGGGGGTAACTCCTACAATGAGCAGTTCTTC
-,-,TRBJ2-7,TRBV11-2,CASSGGRYEQHF,TGTGCCAGCAGCGGGGGCCGTTACGAGCAGCACTTC
-,-,TRBJ2-7,TRBV10-2,CASKDPGVYEQYF,TGCGCCAGCAAGGACCCAGGGGTCTACGAGCAGTACTTC
-,few,TRBJ1-1,TRBV9,CASSVDGGNTEAFF,TGTGCCAGCAGCGTAGATGGCGGGAACACTGAAGCTTTCTTT
TRBD1,-,TRBJ2-1,TRBV7-2,CASSRDSRTYNEQFF,TGTGCCAGCAGTCGGGACAGCCGAACCTACAATGAGCAGTTCTTC
-,few,TRBJ1-1,TRBV6-1,CASSEGSLNTEAFF,TGTGCCAGCAGTGAGGGCAGCCTGAACACTGAAGCTTTCTTT
-,-,TRBJ2-1,TRBV2,CASGRRGAEGGEQFF,TGTGCCAGCGGTCGCAGGGGGGCAGAGGGGGGTGAGCAGTTCTTC
-,few,TRBJ1-1,TRBV25-1,CASSEFPNNLGAFF,TGTGCCAGCAGTGAATTCCCCAACAACCTCGGGGCTTTCTTT
-,once,TRBJ1-1,TRBV19,CASSIYREAFF,TGTGCCAGTAGTATTTACAGGGAAGCTTTCTTT
TRBD1,-,TRBJ1-6,TRBV6-4,CASSEETGGNSPLHF,TGTGCCAGCAGTGAAGAGACAGGGGGAAATTCACCCCTCCACTTT
-,few,TRBJ1-3,TRBV5-1,CASSFAGSGNTIYF,TGCGCCAGCAGCTTTGCGGGCTCTGGAAACACCATATATTTT
-,-,TRBJ2-1,TRBV28,CASSFRAYNEQFF,TGTGCCAGCAGTTTTCGAGCCTACAATGAGCAGTTCTTC